The rows below give T cell receptor beta chains drawn from one sample of a study of T-cell memory formation after mild COVID-19. MiXCR was run by TCRdb on the 5' RACE reads, yielding one entry per CDR3 protein. The sample consists of approximately 190,000 distinct CDR3 sequences, 15% to 20% of them appearing once. Sample: PBMCs or a T cell subset sorted from them (not recorded which). All receptors derive from an adult woman who had mild COVID-19 (a few samples of this study predate the infection). Cell type and time point are not known. Each CDR3 is given with its conserved first and last residue. Each record gives: J gene, V gene, clone size, D gene, CDR3 DNA, CDR3 protein. D genes are given only for firm matches. Not every row has a clone size; where given, it reads once, few, many or a size class.

>TRBJ2-1|TRBV7-2|few|NA
TGTGCCAGCAGCTTCCAGGGTAACAATGAGCAGTTCTTC
CASSFQGNNEQFF
>TRBJ1-1|TRBV14|few|NA
TGTGCCAGCAGCCAGACGGTGAACACTGAAGCTTTCTTT
CASSQTVNTEAFF
>TRBJ2-1|TRBV7-6|NA|TRBD2
TGTGCCAGCAGCTTAGCCTTGACTAGCGGGAGCTCCTACAATGAGCAGTTCTTC
CASSLALTSGSSYNEQFF
>TRBJ2-1|TRBV5-1|few|TRBD2
TGCGCCAGCAGCTTATCAACTAGCGGCGAGCAGTTCTTC
CASSLSTSGEQFF
>TRBJ2-1|TRBV7-6|few|TRBD2
TGTGCCAGCAGCTCCCTAGCGGGAGTTAGGAATGAGCAGTTCTTC
CASSSLAGVRNEQFF
>TRBJ1-5|TRBV27|NA|NA
TGTGCCAGCAGTTTTGGCTCGGTCGGTAGCAATCAGCCCCAGCATTTT
CASSFGSVGSNQPQHF
>TRBJ2-7|TRBV6-5|few|NA
TGTGCCAGGACCAAGGGGCAGGGGAATACCGAGCAGTACTTC
CARTKGQGNTEQYF
>TRBJ2-2|TRBV20-1|many|NA
TGCAGTGCTAGTCGGGTGGGCAGGGCCCACACCGGGGAGCTGTTTTTT
CSASRVGRAHTGELFF
>TRBJ2-3|TRBV20-1|NA|TRBD2
TGCAGTGCTAGGCGGGGGGTTAACGCAGATACGCAGTATTTT
CSARRGVNADTQYF
>TRBJ1-2|TRBV10-3|few|NA
TGTGCCATCAGTGAGGGGGTTACAGGATTTAACTATGGCTACACCTTC
CAISEGVTGFNYGYTF
>TRBJ1-4|TRBV5-1|few|NA
TGCGCCAGCACACGGACGGCAGGGATCCATGAAAAACTGTTTTTT
CASTRTAGIHEKLFF
>TRBJ2-7|TRBV30|many|NA
TGTGCCTGTCCCGTGGTGACATCCTCCTACGAGCAGTACTTC
CACPVVTSSYEQYF
>TRBJ2-2|TRBV7-3|NA|NA
TGTGCCAGCAGCCACCCGGGGGAGGGGGCGAACGGGGAGCTGTTTTTT
CASSHPGEGANGELFF
>TRBJ2-1|TRBV7-6|few|TRBD2
TGTGCCAGCAGCCCCAAAAAGGGACTAGCGGGAGCCCCCTCCTACAATGAGCAGTTCTTC
CASSPKKGLAGAPSYNEQFF
>TRBJ1-3|TRBV29-1|few|NA
TGCAGCGTTGAAGGGGGGGACTTCGCCTCTGGAAACACCATATATTTT
CSVEGGDFASGNTIYF
>TRBJ2-7|TRBV29-1|NA|NA
TGCAGCGTTGAAGAGATGAAGGGCTCTTGGCAGTACTTC
CSVEEMKGSWQYF
>TRBJ1-3|TRBV12-3/TRBV12-4|once|NA
TGTGCCAGCAGCCCCAGGAACACCATATATTTT
CASSPRNTIYF
>TRBJ1-1|TRBV6-6|NA|NA
TGTGCCAGCAGTCCCGGAGGGCGTGTCACTGAAGCTTTCTTT
CASSPGGRVTEAFF
>TRBJ1-1|TRBV5-1|NA|NA
TGCGCCAGCAGCCAAACCAACACTGAAGCTTTCTTT
CASSQTNTEAFF
>TRBJ2-1|TRBV29-1|NA|TRBD1
TGCAGCGGCAGACAGGGGTCCTACAATGAGCAGTTCTTC
CSGRQGSYNEQFF
>TRBJ1-1|TRBV5-1|NA|TRBD1
TGCGCCAGCAGCCTAAGACAGGGGGCTACTGAAGCTTTCTTT
CASSLRQGATEAFF
>TRBJ2-1|TRBV12-3/TRBV12-4|few|NA
TGTGCCAGCAGGGAGCTAGCGAATGAGCAGTTCTTC
CASRELANEQFF
>TRBJ1-5|TRBV20-1|NA|NA
TGCAGTGCTAGAGATGGGAGTGGGGGTGAACAGCCCCAGCATTTT
CSARDGSGGEQPQHF
>TRBJ2-1|TRBV2|few|NA
TGTGCCAGCAGTGTCAGGGGAGCGGTTAGCGTCAATGAGCAGTTCTTC
CASSVRGAVSVNEQFF
>TRBJ2-3|TRBV24-1|NA|NA
TGTGCCACCGGGGATGATAGCACAGATACGCAGTATTTT
CATGDDSTDTQYF
>TRBJ1-2|TRBV18|few|NA
TGTGCCAGCTCACCACGTCCCGAGGCCTATGGCTACACCTTC
CASSPRPEAYGYTF
>TRBJ2-3|TRBV20-1|NA|NA
TGCATCCCTGGGGGCACAGATACGCAGTATTTT
CIPGGTDTQYF
>TRBJ1-2|TRBV7-9|once|NA
TGTGCCAGCAGCCCGAGGAGAGAAACCTCTGACTATGGCTACACCTTC
CASSPRRETSDYGYTF
>TRBJ2-5|TRBV2|NA|NA
TGTGCCAGCAGTCGGCGTAGCGGCCAAGAGACCCAGTACTTC
CASSRRSGQETQYF
>TRBJ1-2|TRBV18|NA|NA
TGTGCCAGCTCACCCGACTTGGCGGGCTACACCTTC
CASSPDLAGYTF
>TRBJ2-7|TRBV7-2|few|TRBD2
TGTGCCAGCAGCTCGACCCTAGCGGGAGGGCTAGACGAGCAGTACTTC
CASSSTLAGGLDEQYF
>TRBJ2-1|TRBV11-2|NA|TRBD2
TGTGCCAGCAGCTTCATCTCGCGGGGGGGGTCCTACAATGAGCAGTTCTTC
CASSFISRGGSYNEQFF
>TRBJ2-3|TRBV4-1|few|NA
TGCGCCAGCAGCCAAGATTATGTTGCGGGGTTAACAGATACGCAGTATTTT
CASSQDYVAGLTDTQYF
>TRBJ2-1|TRBV28|NA|NA
TGTGCCAGCAACGGGAAACCCCAAAGGGGCAATGAGCAGTTCTTC
CASNGKPQRGNEQFF
>TRBJ2-7|TRBV6-2/TRBV6-3|few|NA
TGTGCCAGCACGCTCATCGGGACGGTACCCTACGAGCAGTACTTC
CASTLIGTVPYEQYF
>TRBJ2-1|TRBV5-5|NA|TRBD2
TGTGCCAGCAGACTAGCGGGAGGTTCCTACAATGAGCAGTTCTTC
CASRLAGGSYNEQFF
>TRBJ2-7|TRBV10-3|NA|NA
TGTGCCATCAGTGATCCGAAGGGACTCTACGAGCAGTACTTC
CAISDPKGLYEQYF
>TRBJ1-6|TRBV11-2|NA|NA
TGTGCCAGCAGCTTAGATCCGTGGGGGAATTCACCCCTCCACTTT
CASSLDPWGNSPLHF
>TRBJ1-2|TRBV7-9|few|NA
TGTGCCAGCAGCGCTCGCGGTGTTGCATCCTATGGCTACACCTTC
CASSARGVASYGYTF